A single sample gave rise to the 11 T cell receptor beta chains below, sequenced in a study of blood T cell repertoires in COVID-19. The repertoire was sequenced with immunoSEQ multiplex PCR; TCRdb's copy has only in-frame clones and lacks some. In the table there are about 98,000 clones, 70% to 90% of which are singletons. The specimen was peripheral blood. The source of these receptors is a man between 65 and 85 years old with acute or convalescent COVID-19.

CDR3 sequence reads: CASSFSRGIGDSNQPQHF. As DNA, the CDR3 is TGTGCCAGCAGCTTTAGCAGAGGGATCGGGGATAGCAATCAGCCCCAGCATTTT. The V and J genes are TRBV7-9 and TRBJ1-5; D gene uncertain. The CDR3 contains 18 residues. Germline V gene lookup returns CDR1 SEHNR and CDR2 FQNEAQ (reference sequence). Trimming cost V 3 bases and J 0 bases, with 18 bases left between them.

This clone appeared a few times. V usage is TRBV5-8 and J usage is TRBJ2-7; tentative D call: TRBD1 (6 bases). The V gene lost 2 bases and the J gene lost 6 bases, with 9 bases spanning the gap. The germline V gene encodes CDR1 SGHTS and CDR2 YDEGEE. The CDR3 is 12 residues long. CDR3 DNA: TGTGCCAGCAGCTTACTCAGGGGCGAGCAGTACGTC. Translating it yields CASSLLRGEQYV.

This chain links TRBV2 with TRBJ1-6, with a tentative D call TRBD1 (6 bases). The CDR3 sequence is 13 residues long. Trimming shortened V by 3 bases and J by 13 bases, and 13 bases separated the two germline ends. Germline V gene lookup returns CDR1 SNHLY and CDR2 FYNNEI. CDR3 coding DNA: TGTGCCAGCAGTGACAACAGGGAATTCCCCCTCCACTTT. Amino acids: CASSDNREFPLHF.

The CDR3 reads CASNTGTGDREAFF. The CDR3 DNA is TGTGCCAGCAACACGGGTACAGGGGACCGTGAAGCTTTCTTT. The chain couples TRBV6-6 to TRBJ1-1; the match to TRBD1 covers 7 bases. V shed 7 bases and J 7 bases; nucleotides not matched to a gene: 12. Germline CDR1 is MNHNY and CDR2 is SVGAGI (reference sequence). This CDR3 is built from 14 residues.

V usage is TRBV6-4 and J usage is TRBJ1-1; D not certain. Germline assignment: CDR1 MRHNA and CDR2 SNTAGT. The V and J ends lost 4 bases and 2 bases respectively, with 8 bases between them. CDR3 length: 13 amino acids. CDR3 amino acids: CASSVDLNTEAFF. As DNA, the CDR3 is TGTGCCAGCAGTGTTGATCTAAACACTGAAGCTTTCTTT.

This clone was seen just once. The chain employs TRBV7-9 and TRBJ1-1; TRBD1 aligns across 9 bases. The germline V gene has CDR1 SEHNR and CDR2 FQNEAQ (reference sequence). There are 15 residues in the CDR3. V was pared by 1 base and J by 1 base, with 1 base of the junction left unmatched. CDR3 in amino acids: CASSLGGQGNTEAFF. CDR3 nucleotides: TGTGCCAGCAGCTTAGGGGGACAGGGGAACACTGAAGCTTTCTTT.

By frequency in the sample, this clone is medium-sized. The chain is built from TRBV7-9 and TRBJ2-1; 7 nucleotides match TRBD2. CDR1 SEHNR and CDR2 FQNEAQ come from the germline V gene (reference sequence). The CDR3 runs to 15 residues. Trimming took 5 bases from V and 9 from J; bases not matched to a gene: 13. The CDR3 bases are TGTGCCAGCAGCGGGGAGGGAGCTACCCGACCTGAGCAGTTCTTC. Its translation is CASSGEGATRPEQFF.

This clone was seen once. V and J are TRBV5-4 and TRBJ2-1; D is undetermined. V was cut by 3 bases and J by 6 bases, with 7 bases left in between. CDR1 SGHNT and CDR2 YYREEE come from the germline V gene (reference sequence). The CDR3 sequence is 12 residues long. CDR3 sequence: CASSSYSNEQFF. The CDR3 DNA follows: TGTGCCAGCAGCTCTTACAGCAATGAGCAGTTCTTC. Combining the CDR3 with reference TRBV5-4 and TRBJ2-1 gives the whole variable domain ETGVTQSPTHLIKTRGQQVTLRCSSQSGHNTVSWYQQALGQGPQFIFQYYREEENGRGNFPPRFSGLQFPNYSSELNVNALELDDSALYLCASSSYSNEQFFGPGTRLTVL.

This clone was detected once. The V and J genes are TRBV27 and TRBJ1-4; maybe TRBD1 (5 bases). Per germline, CDR1 MNHEY and CDR2 SMNVEV (reference sequence). This CDR3 spans 15 amino acids. V was trimmed by 6 bases and J by 5 bases, leaving 16 bases between them. CDR3 amino acids: CASRAFGGFNEKLFF. CDR3 DNA: TGTGCCAGCAGGGCCTTCGGGGGGTTCAATGAAAAACTGTTTTTT.

CDR3 region: CASIQGQGVFNQPQHF. The CDR3 nucleotides read TGTGCCAGTATCCAAGGACAGGGGGTATTCAATCAGCCCCAGCATTTT. The J gene is TRBJ1-5, the V gene TRBV19; 10 nucleotides agree with TRBD1. CDR3 length equals 16 residues. The trim removed 7 bases at V and 3 bases at J, leaving 9 bases unmatched. The V gene's germline CDR1 is LNHDA and CDR2 SQIVND (reference sequence).

The chain links TRBV18 to TRBJ1-1, with 7 bases that match TRBD1. Germline assignment: CDR1 KGHSH and CDR2 LQKENI. Trimming removed 1 base from V and 3 bases from J; junction bases left unmatched: 2. The CDR3 totals 14 residues. CDR3 residues: CASSPRRGHTEAFF. In nucleotides, the CDR3 is TGTGCCAGCTCACCACGGAGGGGGCACACTGAAGCTTTCTTT. The whole variable domain, filled in from reference TRBV18 and TRBJ1-1, reads NAGVMQNPRHLVRRRGQEARLRCSPMKGHSHVYWYRQLPEEGLKFMVYLQKENIIDESGMPKERFSAEFPKEGPSILRIQQVVRGDSAAYFCASSPRRGHTEAFFGQGTRLTVV.